Listed below are T cell receptor beta chains from one sample, sequenced in a study of spatial heterogeneity in lung cancer. From the 5' RACE reads, TCRdb called clonotypes with MiXCR, one entry per CDR3 protein. Among about 16,000 distinct CDR3 sequences, 6.3% were seen once, and the ten largest hold roughly a quarter. The sample in question was PBMCs, obtained at follow-up. The receptors come from a male donor with early-stage non-small cell lung cancer. Both conserved end residues are part of each CDR3. A D gene is named only where the DNA matches it firmly. Clone sizes are given selectively: once, few, many, or a class where the clone is expanded.

>many|TRBJ2-7|TRBV19|14|NA
TGTGCCAGTAGTACTCAGGGATTCCCCTACGAGCAGTACTTC
CASSTQGFPYEQYF
>many|TRBJ1-1|TRBV7-2|13|NA
TGTGCCGGGAGGCAGCCCGGGGACACTGAAGCTTTCTTT
CAGRQPGDTEAFF
>many|TRBJ2-7|TRBV2|14|NA
TGTGCCAGCAGTGAAGAGGGGACGGACTACGAGCAGTACTTC
CASSEEGTDYEQYF
>NA|TRBJ1-4|TRBV12-3/TRBV12-4|13|NA
TGTGCCAGCAGGCCAGGACAGCGGGAAAAACTGTTTTTT
CASRPGQREKLFF
>NA|TRBJ2-4|TRBV7-9|15|TRBD1
TGTGCCAGCAGCCCCCCCTTTAGACAGGGAGACATTCAGTACTTC
CASSPPFRQGDIQYF
>NA|TRBJ1-6|TRBV10-3|13|NA
TGTGCCATCAGTGGAGACTATAATTCACCCCTCCACTTT
CAISGDYNSPLHF
>many|TRBJ2-3|TRBV28|14|TRBD1
TGTGCCAGTCCGGGACAGGCAAGCACAGATACGCAGTATTTT
CASPGQASTDTQYF
>NA|TRBJ1-5|TRBV7-2|15|NA
TGTGCCAGCAGCCCAGGGATTTGGTTTAATCAGCCCCAGCATTTT
CASSPGIWFNQPQHF
>many|TRBJ1-5|TRBV4-2|14|NA
TGTGCCAGCAGCCAAGATGGGTTAGGGCAGCCCCAGCATTTT
CASSQDGLGQPQHF
>many|TRBJ2-1|TRBV20-1|14|TRBD2
TGCAGTGCCGCTTCTAGCGGGAGGTCTAATGAGCAGTTCTTC
CSAASSGRSNEQFF
>many|TRBJ2-3|TRBV10-2|15|NA
TGCGCCAGCAGTGGCGGGTTTGAAAGCACAGATACGCAGTATTTT
CASSGGFESTDTQYF
>many|TRBJ2-3|TRBV12-3/TRBV12-4|15|NA
TGTGCCAGCAGTTTTTCAGCGGAAGGAACAGATACGCAGTATTTT
CASSFSAEGTDTQYF
>many|TRBJ2-3|TRBV11-2|14|NA
TGTGCCAGCAGCTTAGCGAGACTCACAGATACGCAGTATTTT
CASSLARLTDTQYF
>many|TRBJ2-5|TRBV6-1|11|NA
TGTGCCAGCAGTGAGGGGACGCTCCAGTACTTC
CASSEGTLQYF
>many|TRBJ2-7|TRBV27|14|TRBD2
TGTGCCAGCTGGTTAGCGGGTAGCTCCTACGAGCAGTACTTC
CASWLAGSSYEQYF
>medium-sized|TRBJ2-2|TRBV14|15|NA
TGTGCCAGCAGCGCATCGGGGATATTCACCGGGGAGCTGTTTTTT
CASSASGIFTGELFF
>medium-sized|TRBJ2-5|TRBV28|12|NA
TGTGCCAGCAGTTTAGCTACTGAGACCCAGTACTTC
CASSLATETQYF
>medium-sized|TRBJ2-4|TRBV4-2|16|NA
TGTGCCAGCAGCCAAGAACAAACCCTACGATTAAACATTCAGTACTTC
CASSQEQTLRLNIQYF
>many|TRBJ2-7|TRBV10-3|14|TRBD2
TGTGCCATCAGTGAGTCGAGCGGGAGCTACGAGCAGTACTTC
CAISESSGSYEQYF
>many|TRBJ2-1|TRBV4-1|16|TRBD2
TGCGCCAGCAGCGAGAGACTAGCGGGACCCAACAATGAGCAGTTCTTC
CASSERLAGPNNEQFF
>many|TRBJ2-7|TRBV5-6|14|TRBD1
TGTGCCAGCAGTACAGGGGGCCCCGGTTACGAGCAGTACTTC
CASSTGGPGYEQYF
>many|TRBJ2-7|TRBV2|12|NA
TGTGCCAGCGGGCTAACCCCCTACGAGCAGTACTTC
CASGLTPYEQYF
>many|TRBJ2-1|TRBV28|14|NA
TGTGCCAGCAGCCGCGTGTGGGGGTACAATGAGCAGTTCTTC
CASSRVWGYNEQFF
>many|TRBJ2-7|TRBV10-3|14|NA
TGTGCCATCAGTGAAACCGGGCTTGATGTCGAGCAGTACTTC
CAISETGLDVEQYF
>many|TRBJ1-1|TRBV20-1|15|TRBD1
TGCAGTGCTAGAGATAGGCTGACAGGGGCCACTGAAGCTTTCTTT
CSARDRLTGATEAFF
>many|TRBJ1-4|TRBV7-9|15|TRBD1
TGTGCCAGCAGCTTAGGGGACAGGATGAGGGAAAAACTGTTTTTT
CASSLGDRMREKLFF
>many|TRBJ1-2|TRBV20-1|14|TRBD1
TGCAGTGCAAAACCCCAGGGGGCTGGCTATGGCTACACCTTC
CSAKPQGAGYGYTF
>medium-sized|TRBJ2-7|TRBV11-2|14|TRBD2
TGTGCCAGCAGCTGGGTGGGGACTAGCTACGAGCAGTACTTC
CASSWVGTSYEQYF
>many|TRBJ1-5|TRBV6-5|15|TRBD1
TGTGCCAGCCGACCGACAGGGGCGCGCAATCAGCCCCAGCATTTT
CASRPTGARNQPQHF
>many|TRBJ2-7|TRBV20-1|13|TRBD2
TGCAGTGCTAGAGAACCTAGCGGGTACGAGCAGTACTTC
CSAREPSGYEQYF
>many|TRBJ1-5|TRBV15|14|TRBD1
TGTGCCACCAGCACCGGGACAGGGAGTCAGCCCCAGCATTTT
CATSTGTGSQPQHF
>many|TRBJ2-1|TRBV5-1|15|TRBD2
TGCGCCAGCACCCTAGCGGGAGGGCTCTACAATGAGCAGTTCTTC
CASTLAGGLYNEQFF
>many|TRBJ2-7|TRBV5-1|14|NA
TGCGCCAGCAGCCTCGGGACGTTTGTCTACGAGCAGTACTTC
CASSLGTFVYEQYF
>NA|TRBJ1-1|TRBV7-8|13|NA
TGTGCCAGCAGCCGGGGGGCGAACACTGAAGCTTTCTTT
CASSRGANTEAFF
>many|TRBJ1-1|TRBV10-3|15|NA
TGTGCCATCAGTGAGTCCGCGGGCCCGAACACTGAAGCTTTCTTT
CAISESAGPNTEAFF
>NA|TRBJ2-1|TRBV7-2|15|NA
TGTGCCAGCAGCACTGGACACGTCTCCTACAATGAGCAGTTCTTC
CASSTGHVSYNEQFF
>many|TRBJ2-5|TRBV9|15|NA
TGTGCCAGCAGCCTGAGCTGGGGGTGGCGGGAGACCCAGTACTTC
CASSLSWGWRETQYF
>many|TRBJ1-1|TRBV25-1|14|TRBD1
TGTGCCAGCAGTTCGACAGGGGGAAGCACTGAAGCTTTCTTT
CASSSTGGSTEAFF
>many|TRBJ2-5|TRBV27|15|NA
TGTGCCAGCAGTTTACGGGGGACGAGGCAAGAGACCCAGTACTTC
CASSLRGTRQETQYF
>many|TRBJ1-6|TRBV20-1|11|NA
TGCAGTGCTAGGTTGCTCCGGCCCCTCCACTTT
CSARLLRPLHF
>many|TRBJ2-6|TRBV10-3|18|TRBD1
TGTGCCATCAGTGAGGCCGGGACAGGGAGATCTGGGGCCAACGTCCTGACTTTC
CAISEAGTGRSGANVLTF
>many|TRBJ1-4|TRBV19|14|NA
TGTGCCAGTACCATGGACGGATTTCTTGACAAACTGTTTTTT
CASTMDGFLDKLFF
>many|TRBJ2-6|TRBV6-5|18|TRBD2
TGTGCCAGCAGTCTACTACCAGCGGGAGGGTCTGGGGCCAACGTCCTGACTTTC
CASSLLPAGGSGANVLTF
>medium-sized|TRBJ2-1|TRBV21-1|16|NA
TGTGCCAGCAGCAAAGGGCTCCCAGGGGCCTACAATGAGCAGTTCTTC
CASSKGLPGAYNEQFF
>many|TRBJ2-1|TRBV7-9|13|NA
TGTGCCAGCAGCTCTAGTACCGGCGGTGAGCAGTTCTTC
CASSSSTGGEQFF
>many|TRBJ1-1|TRBV3-1|15|NA
TGTGCCAGCAGCCTAGCCTGGCAGGAGAAGACTGAAGCTTTCTTT
CASSLAWQEKTEAFF
>many|TRBJ1-5|TRBV18|13|NA
TGTGCCAGCTCACAGGACGGGGATCAGCCCCAGCATTTT
CASSQDGDQPQHF
>few|TRBJ2-3|TRBV5-1|16|TRBD2
TGCGCCAGCAGCCTGGGGACTAGCGAGCGCACAGATACGCAGTATTTT
CASSLGTSERTDTQYF
>many|TRBJ1-2|TRBV20-1|14|NA
TGCAGTGCTAGACAGGCAGCCTCTAACTATGGCTACACCTTC
CSARQAASNYGYTF
>many|TRBJ2-7|TRBV29-1|12|TRBD1
TGCAGCGTTGTAGGGGGCGGCTACGAGCAGTACTTC
CSVVGGGYEQYF
>NA|TRBJ1-6|TRBV12-3/TRBV12-4|12|TRBD1
TGTGCCAGCAGTTGGACAGGTTCACCCCTCCACTTT
CASSWTGSPLHF
>medium-sized|TRBJ2-5|TRBV5-1|14|TRBD1
TGCGCCAGCAGCCCCGGACAGGGGCAAGAGACCCAGTACTTC
CASSPGQGQETQYF